This entry is about one TCR beta chain. The V end lost 3 bases, the J end lost 11 bases, and 10 bases lay between the germline ends. Per the germline V gene, CDR1 is LNHDA and CDR2 is SQIVND (reference sequence). This CDR3 comprises 11 residues. The entry originates in a study of blood T cell repertoires in COVID-19. Study at large: Spain, Italy and the United States supplied samples that represented acute and convalescent COVID-19.

Sequenced by immunoSEQ multiplex PCR; TCRdb stores in-frame clones only, minus some. Of around 220,000 clones in the sample, about 88% were seen once. This TCR was recovered from a woman aged 40 to 50 who had recovered from COVID-19. J is TRBJ1-2 and V is TRBV19; D is undetermined. The specimen sequenced was peripheral blood. CDR3 sequence (DNA): TGTGCCAGTAGTATCGGTAGTTCTTACACCTTC. It encodes CASSIGSSYTF.